These 4 T cell receptor beta chains were sequenced from one sample in a study of shared clonotypes between healthy human individuals. The data were produced by immunoSEQ multiplex PCR, yet TCRdb's version contains in-frame clones alone and is incomplete. The data contain 2 million to 2.5 million clones, about nine tenths of them singletons. Material for sequencing was naive CD4+ T cells from PBMCs. Subset noted: CD45RA+ positively selected. Receptors were obtained from a man in his late teens or twenties in good health. Some clones in this sample may be carry-over from other donors' samples.

V usage is TRBV19 and J usage is TRBJ2-5, with D maybe TRBD1 (7 bases). Germline V lookup: CDR1 LNHDA, CDR2 SQIVND (reference sequence). The CDR3 has 14 residues. V was cut by 7 bases and J by 4 bases, with 16 bases left in between. CDR3 loop: CASTGGGLAETQYF. Written as DNA, the CDR3 is TGTGCCAGTACTGGAGGGGGCTTAGCAGAGACCCAGTACTTC.

The CDR3 DNA follows: TGTGCCAGCACCCCCGCCAGGGGACAAAATCAGCCCCAGCATTTT. It translates to CASTPARGQNQPQHF. The chain combines TRBV7-8 with TRBJ1-5; weak D call: TRBD1 (6 bases). The CDR3 runs 15 residues. Germline-derived CDR1 and CDR2 are SGHVS and FQNEAQ. The V end lost 7 bases, the J end lost 4 bases, and 17 bases lay between the germline ends.

V usage is TRBV4-2 and J usage is TRBJ2-1, with 9 bases identical to TRBD2. Germline V CDR1 and CDR2: LGHNA, YNFKEQ. The V gene end was trimmed by 0 bases and the J gene end by 10 bases; junction bases not matched to a gene: 7. CDR3 length: 15 residues. This CDR3 reads CASSQEGSGSYEQFF. The CDR3 nucleotides are TGTGCCAGCAGCCAAGAGGGTAGCGGGAGTTACGAGCAGTTCTTC.

This chain links TRBV27 with TRBJ2-3; tentative D call: TRBD2 (6 bases). V lost 3 bases, J lost 10 bases, and 17 bases lay in between. Germline CDR1 MNHEY, CDR2 SMNVEV (reference sequence). CDR3 length: 14 residues. CDR3 nucleotide sequence: TGTGCCAGCAGTTTTCGGACTACCGTCTCATCGCAGTATTTT. The encoded protein is CASSFRTTVSSQYF.